What follows are 2 T cell receptor beta chains derived from one specimen sequenced in a study of T-cell memory formation after mild COVID-19. One entry per CDR3 protein results from TCRdb running MiXCR on the 5' RACE reads. Among 200,000 or so distinct CDR3 sequences listed, around 17% were seen once. The sample taken for sequencing was PBMCs or a T cell subset sorted from them (not recorded which). The receptors were sampled from an adult woman who had mild COVID-19 (a few samples of this study predate the infection). Cell type and time point are not known.

This clonotype appeared many times. The chain uses TRBV29-1 and TRBJ2-3; 9 nucleotides line up with TRBD1. The junction had 18 bases not matched to a gene; V was cut back by 5 bases and J by 0 bases. Germline-derived CDR1 and CDR2 are SQVTM and ANQGSEA. This CDR3 region has 19 residues. The CDR3 nucleotides are TGCAGCGTTCTTCGGCGTTTGGTCTCCGGGACAGGGAGCACAGATACGCAGTATTTT. It yields the protein CSVLRRLVSGTGSTDTQYF.

This clonotype was counted a few times. The chain is built from TRBV7-8 and TRBJ2-3; 8 bases line up with TRBD1. The CDR3 contains 16 residues. The ends lost 0 bases at V and 4 bases at J; junction bases unmatched: 6. Germline loops: CDR1 SGHVS, CDR2 FQNEAQ. As DNA, the CDR3 is TGTGCCAGCAGCTTAGCGACAGGGGTTGAGGCAGATACGCAGTATTTT. Protein product: CASSLATGVEADTQYF.